A selection of T cell receptor beta chains follows, all from one sample in a study of blood T cell repertoires in COVID-19. The protocol was immunoSEQ multiplex PCR, while the TCRdb copy is restricted to in-frame clones and leaves out a portion. The table includes roughly 97,000 clones, around 80% detected once. Specimen: peripheral blood. The receptors were sampled from a man in his 70s with acute or convalescent COVID-19. Both conserved end residues are part of each CDR3. Each record gives: J gene, clone size, V gene, D gene, CDR3 protein, CDR3 DNA. The D gene is left open where the match is weak. Not all rows give a size; the values are once, few, many and, for expanded clones, a class.

>TRBJ2-1|-|TRBV6-6|TRBD2
CASRALAGGEFF
TGTGCCAGCAGGGCGCTAGCGGGGGGCGAGTTCTTC
>TRBJ1-1|-|TRBV24-1|TRBD1
CATSDRGRAFF
TGTGCCACCAGCGACAGGGGGCGAGCTTTCTTT
>TRBJ2-1|once|TRBV24-1|-
CATQTGSSYNEQFF
TGTGCCACCCAGACGGGAAGCTCCTACAATGAGCAGTTCTTC
>TRBJ1-5|-|TRBV4-2|-
CASSQDGRTDHQPQHF
TGTGCCAGCAGCCAAGATGGGAGGACGGACCATCAGCCCCAGCATTTT
>TRBJ1-5|-|TRBV27|TRBD1
CASSLFPGQGGPQHF
TGTGCCAGCAGTTTATTCCCGGGACAGGGGGGGCCCCAGCATTTT
>TRBJ1-1|-|TRBV5-6|-
CASSFGPSEAFF
TGTGCCAGCAGCTTTGGGCCTTCTGAAGCTTTCTTT
>TRBJ2-1|-|TRBV6-5|-
CASSYALGNEQFF
TGTGCCAGCAGTTACGCCCTAGGCAATGAGCAGTTCTTC
>TRBJ2-7|-|TRBV19|TRBD1
CASRDRGEQYF
TGTGCCAGTAGGGACAGGGGCGAGCAGTACTTC
>TRBJ1-2|-|TRBV28|TRBD1
CASSLHAGGIYGYTF
TGTGCCAGCAGCTTACACGCAGGGGGCATCTATGGCTACACCTTC
>TRBJ1-2|-|TRBV5-1|TRBD1
CASSLYPGGEYGYTF
TGCGCCAGCAGCTTGTACCCAGGGGGCGAGTATGGCTACACCTTC
>TRBJ2-4|few|TRBV7-2|-
CASSLEGGKDIQYF
TGTGCCAGCAGCTTAGAGGGAGGAAAGGACATTCAGTACTTC
>TRBJ2-5|-|TRBV27|TRBD1
CASSPGPGQGGQETQYF
TGTGCCAGCAGTCCAGGACCGGGACAGGGGGGTCAAGAGACCCAGTACTTC
>TRBJ2-3|-|TRBV19|TRBD1
CASSIDADRVRDTQYF
TGTGCCAGTAGTATAGATGCGGACAGGGTAAGAGATACGCAGTATTTT
>TRBJ2-7|-|TRBV2|-
CASSSTPLREQYF
TGTGCCAGCAGCTCGACACCTTTGCGAGAGCAGTACTTC
>TRBJ1-1|-|TRBV10-3|TRBD1
CAISWDSKGEAFF
TGTGCCATCAGCTGGGACAGCAAAGGGGAAGCTTTCTTT
>TRBJ1-1|-|TRBV5-1|-
CASSQDILNTEAFF
TGCGCCAGCAGCCAGGACATACTGAACACTGAAGCTTTCTTT
>TRBJ2-1|-|TRBV29-1|-
CSVGTTGRTYNEQFF
TGCAGCGTTGGCACGACAGGGAGGACCTACAATGAGCAGTTCTTC
>TRBJ1-2|-|TRBV7-2|-
CASSIGPRDGYTF
TGTGCCAGCAGCATAGGACCGCGGGATGGCTACACCTTC
>TRBJ1-4|few|TRBV6-1|-
CASSEVSAATNEKLFF
TGTGCCAGCAGTGAAGTGTCAGCGGCTACTAATGAAAAACTGTTTTTT
>TRBJ1-6|-|TRBV19|-
CASSERRADFSPLHF
TGTGCCAGTAGTGAAAGGAGGGCAGACTTTTCACCCCTCCACTTT
>TRBJ2-2|-|TRBV19|-
CASSIGQFPGELFF
TGTGCCAGTAGTATTGGACAGTTCCCCGGGGAGCTGTTTTTT
>TRBJ1-6|-|TRBV30|-
CAWSVGTGRNSPLHF
TGTGCCTGGAGTGTAGGTACAGGGCGAAATTCACCCCTCCACTTT
>TRBJ2-6|-|TRBV27|TRBD1
CASSDRATSGANVLTF
TGTGCCAGCTCGGACAGGGCAACTTCTGGGGCCAACGTCCTGACTTTC
>TRBJ1-2|-|TRBV5-1|TRBD1
CASSRGDRQNYGYTF
TGCGCCAGCAGCCGCGGGGACAGACAAAACTATGGCTACACCTTC
>TRBJ2-1|-|TRBV21-1|-
CATSGQSLYNEQFF
TGTGCCACCTCGGGACAGAGCTTGTACAATGAGCAGTTCTTC
>TRBJ1-1|-|TRBV6-5|-
CASSYDWNTEAFF
TGTGCCAGCAGTTACGACTGGAACACTGAAGCTTTCTTT
>TRBJ1-4|-|TRBV4-1|TRBD1
CASSHRDRLEKLFF
TGCGCCAGCAGCCATAGGGACAGATTAGAAAAACTGTTTTTT
>TRBJ2-7|few|TRBV16|-
CASSPLSSYEQYF
TGTGCCAGCAGCCCTTTATCGTCCTACGAGCAGTACTTC
>TRBJ1-2|few|TRBV19|TRBD1
CASTPGQGAPNNYGYTF
TGTGCCAGTACCCCGGGACAGGGGGCACCTAATAACTATGGCTACACCTTC
>TRBJ1-5|-|TRBV2|-
CASSGTGLHQPQHF
TGTGCCAGCAGTGGTACAGGCCTACATCAGCCCCAGCATTTT
>TRBJ2-2|-|TRBV28|-
CASSRRRTRNTGELFF
TGTGCCAGCAGTCGCCGACGGACAAGGAACACCGGGGAGCTGTTTTTT
>TRBJ2-7|-|TRBV19|-
CASSAGNSYEQYF
TGTGCCAGTAGTGCCGGGAACTCCTACGAGCAGTACTTC
>TRBJ2-4|-|TRBV28|TRBD2
CASTSSGGGAKNIQYF
TGTGCCAGCACCTCCTCCGGCGGGGGGGCCAAAAACATTCAGTACTTC
>TRBJ2-1|-|TRBV6-1|-
CASSERTSSSYNEQFF
TGTGCCAGCAGTGAGAGGACTTCTAGCTCCTACAATGAGCAGTTCTTC
>TRBJ2-3|-|TRBV4-1|TRBD1
CASSPQQGSVTDTQYF
TGCGCCAGCAGCCCGCAACAGGGGAGTGTCACAGATACGCAGTATTTT
>TRBJ1-5|-|TRBV2|TRBD1
CASREDRAGGNQPQHF
TGTGCCAGCAGAGAGGACAGGGCGGGGGGCAATCAGCCCCAGCATTTT
>TRBJ2-1|-|TRBV5-4|TRBD2
CASSRTSGGANEQFF
TGTGCCAGCAGCAGGACTAGCGGGGGGGCAAATGAGCAGTTCTTC